The 3 T cell receptor beta chains listed next were all sequenced from one sample in a study of control samples from healthy donors and cancer patients. Assay: immunoSEQ multiplex PCR; the TCRdb copy retains only in-frame clones and omits some. This table holds around 120,000 clones, approximately 90% found once. The sequenced material came from blood. The receptors here all came from a woman aged 65 to 85 in good health.

This clone appeared a single time. The V gene is TRBV4-2, the J gene TRBJ2-7; D might be TRBD1 (5 bases). Trimming took off 0 bases at V and 10 bases at J, with 13 bases between the two ends. The CDR3 spans 13 residues. Germline CDR1 reads LGHNA; CDR2 reads YNFKEQ. The CDR3 nucleotides are TGTGCCAGCAGCCAAGATCTATGGGGCGACCAGTACTTC. This translates into CASSQDLWGDQYF.

V is TRBV5-1 and J is TRBJ2-2; 8 bases fit TRBD1. The V gene's germline CDR1 is SGHRS and CDR2 YFSETQ. The CDR3 is made up of 16 amino acids. Trimming took 4 bases from V and 4 from J; bases not matched to a gene: 9. CDR3 sequence reads: CASSGTGGIGTGELFF. CDR3 DNA: TGCGCCAGCAGCGGCACAGGGGGTATAGGCACCGGGGAGCTGTTTTTT.

The J gene is TRBJ2-1, the V gene TRBV7-9; possibly TRBD1 for D (6 bases). Between the trimmed V and J ends, which lost 3 bases and 2 bases, there was a span of 17 bases. Germline-derived CDR1 and CDR2 are SEHNR and FQNEAQ (reference sequence). This CDR3 is built from 17 residues. The CDR3 nucleotides read TGTGCCAGCAGCTTTTCAAGGACAGTCCCAACCTACAATGAGCAGTTCTTC. Translation: CASSFSRTVPTYNEQFF.